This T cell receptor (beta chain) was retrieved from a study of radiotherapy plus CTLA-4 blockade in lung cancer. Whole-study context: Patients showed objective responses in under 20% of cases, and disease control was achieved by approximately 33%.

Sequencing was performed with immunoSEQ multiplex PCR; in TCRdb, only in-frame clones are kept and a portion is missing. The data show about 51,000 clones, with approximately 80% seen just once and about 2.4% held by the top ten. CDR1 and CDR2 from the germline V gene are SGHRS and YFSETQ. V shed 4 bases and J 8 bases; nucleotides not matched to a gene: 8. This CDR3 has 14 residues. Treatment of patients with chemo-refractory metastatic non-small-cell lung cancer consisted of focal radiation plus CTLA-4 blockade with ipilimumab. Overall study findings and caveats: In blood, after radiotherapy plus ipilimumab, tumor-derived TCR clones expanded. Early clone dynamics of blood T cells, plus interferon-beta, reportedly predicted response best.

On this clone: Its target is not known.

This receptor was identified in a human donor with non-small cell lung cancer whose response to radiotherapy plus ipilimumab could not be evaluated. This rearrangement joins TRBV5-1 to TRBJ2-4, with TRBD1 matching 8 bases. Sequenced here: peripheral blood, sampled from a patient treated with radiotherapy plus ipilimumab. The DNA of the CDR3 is TGCGCCAGCAGCCTCACCCAGGGGGCGGACATTCAGTACTTC. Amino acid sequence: CASSLTQGADIQYF.